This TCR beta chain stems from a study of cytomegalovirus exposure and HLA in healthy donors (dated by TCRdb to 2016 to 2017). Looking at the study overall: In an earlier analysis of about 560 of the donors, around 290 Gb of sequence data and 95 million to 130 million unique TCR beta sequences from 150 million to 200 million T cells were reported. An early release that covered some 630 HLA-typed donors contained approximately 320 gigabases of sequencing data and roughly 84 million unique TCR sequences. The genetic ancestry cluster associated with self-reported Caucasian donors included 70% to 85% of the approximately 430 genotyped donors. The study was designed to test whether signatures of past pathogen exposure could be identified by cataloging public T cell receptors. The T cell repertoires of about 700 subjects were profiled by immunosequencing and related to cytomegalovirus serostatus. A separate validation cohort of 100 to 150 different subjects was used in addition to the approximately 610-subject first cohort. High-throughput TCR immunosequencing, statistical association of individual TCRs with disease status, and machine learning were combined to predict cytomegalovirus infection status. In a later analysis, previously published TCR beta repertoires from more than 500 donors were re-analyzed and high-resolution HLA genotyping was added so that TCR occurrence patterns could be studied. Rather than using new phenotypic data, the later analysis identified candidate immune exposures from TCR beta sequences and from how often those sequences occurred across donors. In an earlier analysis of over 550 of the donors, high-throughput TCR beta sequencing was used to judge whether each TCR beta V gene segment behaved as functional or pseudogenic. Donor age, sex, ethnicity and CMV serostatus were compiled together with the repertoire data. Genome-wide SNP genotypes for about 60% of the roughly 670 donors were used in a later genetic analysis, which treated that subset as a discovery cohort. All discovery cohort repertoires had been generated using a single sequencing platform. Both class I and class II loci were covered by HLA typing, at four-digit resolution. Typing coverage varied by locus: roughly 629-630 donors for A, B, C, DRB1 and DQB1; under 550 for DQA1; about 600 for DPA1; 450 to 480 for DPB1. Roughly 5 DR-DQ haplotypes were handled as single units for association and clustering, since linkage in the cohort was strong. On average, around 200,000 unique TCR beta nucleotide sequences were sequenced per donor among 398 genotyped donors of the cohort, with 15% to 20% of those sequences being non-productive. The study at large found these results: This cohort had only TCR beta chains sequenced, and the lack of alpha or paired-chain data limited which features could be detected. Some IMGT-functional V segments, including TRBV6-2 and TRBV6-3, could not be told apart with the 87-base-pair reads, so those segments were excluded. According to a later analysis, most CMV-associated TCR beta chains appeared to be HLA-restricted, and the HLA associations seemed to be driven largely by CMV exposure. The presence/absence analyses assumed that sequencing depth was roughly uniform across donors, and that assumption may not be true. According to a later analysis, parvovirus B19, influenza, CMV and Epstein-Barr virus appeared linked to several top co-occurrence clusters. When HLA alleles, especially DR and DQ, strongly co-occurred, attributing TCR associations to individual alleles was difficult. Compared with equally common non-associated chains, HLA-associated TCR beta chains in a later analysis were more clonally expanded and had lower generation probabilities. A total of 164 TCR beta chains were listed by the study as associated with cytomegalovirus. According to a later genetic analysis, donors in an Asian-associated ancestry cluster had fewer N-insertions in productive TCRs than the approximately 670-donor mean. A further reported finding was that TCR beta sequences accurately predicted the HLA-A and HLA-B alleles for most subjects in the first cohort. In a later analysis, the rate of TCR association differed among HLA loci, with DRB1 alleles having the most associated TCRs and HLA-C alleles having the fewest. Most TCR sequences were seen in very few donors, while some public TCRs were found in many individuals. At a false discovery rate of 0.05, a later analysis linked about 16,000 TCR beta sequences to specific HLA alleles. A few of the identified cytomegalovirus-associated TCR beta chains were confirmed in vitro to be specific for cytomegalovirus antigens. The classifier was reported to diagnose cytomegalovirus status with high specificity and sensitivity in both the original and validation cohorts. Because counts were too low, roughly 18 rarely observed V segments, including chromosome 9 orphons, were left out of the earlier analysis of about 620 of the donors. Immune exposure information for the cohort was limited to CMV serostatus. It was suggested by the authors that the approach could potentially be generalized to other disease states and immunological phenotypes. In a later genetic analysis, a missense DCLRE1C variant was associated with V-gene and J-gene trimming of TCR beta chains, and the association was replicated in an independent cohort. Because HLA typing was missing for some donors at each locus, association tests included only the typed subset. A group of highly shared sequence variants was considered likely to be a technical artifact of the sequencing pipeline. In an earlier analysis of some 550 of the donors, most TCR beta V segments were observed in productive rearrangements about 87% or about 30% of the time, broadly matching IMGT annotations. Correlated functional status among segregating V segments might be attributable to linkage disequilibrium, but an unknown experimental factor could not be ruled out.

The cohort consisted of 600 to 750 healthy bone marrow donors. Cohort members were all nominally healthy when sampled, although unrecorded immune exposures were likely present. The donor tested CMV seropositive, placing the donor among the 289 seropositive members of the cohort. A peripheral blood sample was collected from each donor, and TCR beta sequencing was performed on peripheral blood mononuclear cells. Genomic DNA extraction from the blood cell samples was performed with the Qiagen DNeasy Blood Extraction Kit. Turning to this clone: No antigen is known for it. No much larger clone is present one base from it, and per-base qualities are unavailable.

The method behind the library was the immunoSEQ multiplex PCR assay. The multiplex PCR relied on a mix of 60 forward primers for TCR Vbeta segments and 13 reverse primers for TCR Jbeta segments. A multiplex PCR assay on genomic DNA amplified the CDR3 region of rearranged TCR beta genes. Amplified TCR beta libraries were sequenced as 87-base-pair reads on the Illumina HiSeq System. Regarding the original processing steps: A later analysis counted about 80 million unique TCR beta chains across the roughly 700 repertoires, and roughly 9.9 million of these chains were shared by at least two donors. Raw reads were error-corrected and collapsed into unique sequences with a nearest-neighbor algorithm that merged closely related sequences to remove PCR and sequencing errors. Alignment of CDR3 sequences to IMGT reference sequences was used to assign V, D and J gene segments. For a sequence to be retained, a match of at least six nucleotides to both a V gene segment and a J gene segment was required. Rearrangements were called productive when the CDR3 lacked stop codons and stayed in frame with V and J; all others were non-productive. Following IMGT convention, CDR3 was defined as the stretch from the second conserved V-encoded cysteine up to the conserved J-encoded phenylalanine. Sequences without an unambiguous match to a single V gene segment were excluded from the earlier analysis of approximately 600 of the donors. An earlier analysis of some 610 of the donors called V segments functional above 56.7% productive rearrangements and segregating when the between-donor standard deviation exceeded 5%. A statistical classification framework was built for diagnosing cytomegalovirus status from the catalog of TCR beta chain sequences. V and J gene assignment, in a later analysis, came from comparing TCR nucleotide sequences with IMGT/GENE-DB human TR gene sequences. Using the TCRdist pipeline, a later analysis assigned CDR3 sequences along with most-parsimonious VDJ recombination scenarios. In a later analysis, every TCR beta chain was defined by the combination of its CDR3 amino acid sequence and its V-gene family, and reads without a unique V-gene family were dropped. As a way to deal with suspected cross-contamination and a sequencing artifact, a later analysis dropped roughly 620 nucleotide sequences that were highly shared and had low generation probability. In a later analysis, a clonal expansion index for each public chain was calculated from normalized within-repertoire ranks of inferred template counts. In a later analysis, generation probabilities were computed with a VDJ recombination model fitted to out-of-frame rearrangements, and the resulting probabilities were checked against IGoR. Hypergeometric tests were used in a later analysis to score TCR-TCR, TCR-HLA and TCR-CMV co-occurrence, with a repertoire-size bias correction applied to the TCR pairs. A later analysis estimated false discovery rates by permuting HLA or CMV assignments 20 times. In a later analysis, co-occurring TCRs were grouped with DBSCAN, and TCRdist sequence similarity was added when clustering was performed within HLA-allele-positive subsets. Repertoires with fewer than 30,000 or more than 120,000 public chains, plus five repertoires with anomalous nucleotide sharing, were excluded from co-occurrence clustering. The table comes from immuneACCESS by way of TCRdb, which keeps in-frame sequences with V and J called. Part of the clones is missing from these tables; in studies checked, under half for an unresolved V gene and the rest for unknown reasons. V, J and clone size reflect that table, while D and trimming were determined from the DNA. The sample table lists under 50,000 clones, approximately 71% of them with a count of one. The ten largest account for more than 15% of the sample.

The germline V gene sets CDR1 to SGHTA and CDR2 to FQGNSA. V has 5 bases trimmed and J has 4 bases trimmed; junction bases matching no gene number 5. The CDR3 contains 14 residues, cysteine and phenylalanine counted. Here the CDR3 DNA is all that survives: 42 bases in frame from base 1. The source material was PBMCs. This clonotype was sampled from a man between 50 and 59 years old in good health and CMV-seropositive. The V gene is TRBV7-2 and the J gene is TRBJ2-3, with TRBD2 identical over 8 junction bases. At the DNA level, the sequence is TGTGCCAGCAGCCCAACCGGGGGGGCAGATACGCAGTATTTT. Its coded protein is CASSPTGGADTQYF.